This entry lists 2 T cell receptor beta chains sequenced from one sample in a study of cytomegalovirus exposure and HLA in healthy donors. 13 Jbeta primers and 60 Vbeta primers were used for the PCR. This table comes from immunoSEQ multiplex PCR, and its TCRdb copy is limited to in-frame clones, with some not included. Among 150,000 to 200,000 clones listed, roughly 80% were seen once. The sample comprised PBMCs. The origin of the receptors is a man between 40 and 49 years old in good health and CMV-seropositive.

The rearrangement joins TRBV11-2 to TRBJ1-1; 10 bases fit TRBD1. Germline values: CDR1 SGHAT, CDR2 FQNNGV. J gave up 8 bases and V 5 bases, and 8 bases lay outside the gene matches. The CDR3 covers 14 residues. Here the CDR3 reads CASSQTGGAAEAFF. CDR3 bases: TGTGCCAGCAGCCAGACAGGGGGCGCGGCAGAAGCTTTCTTT.

This clone was picked up a small number of times. The V and J genes are TRBV29-1 and TRBJ2-5, with 7 bases aligning to TRBD1. V lost 5 bases to trimming and J lost 5 bases; unmatched junction nucleotides: 5. Germline V gives CDR1 SQVTM, CDR2 ANQGSEA. The CDR3 is 12 amino acids. CDR3 DNA sequence: TGCAGCGTTACAGGGGTGGGGGAGACCCAGTACTTC. It is translated as CSVTGVGETQYF.